This T cell receptor (beta chain) was captured in a study (dated by TCRdb to 2012 to 2014). By share, this clonotype ranks as medium-sized (0.01 to 0.1%). The antigen this receptor binds is unknown. The record has no base qualities; no much larger clone is one base away. V is shortened by 4 bases, J by 7 bases, and the region joining them spans 16 bases. Via the germline V gene, CDR1 is KGHSH and CDR2 LQKENI. The CDR3, from cysteine to phenylalanine, totals 14 residues. CDR3 DNA only is kept here, 42 bases in frame from base 1. The sequencing machine was an Illumina Genome Analyzer IIx. Using fastp trimming at Q25 and MiXCR clonotype assembly, TCRdb reanalyzed the public sequencing data and kept in-frame beta chains. Each CDR3 protein appears once, grouped with its most common genes and DNA. The sample has about 16,000 distinct CDR3 sequences on record, approximately 30% of them singletons. Clones ranked in the top ten supply 15% to 20% of the sample.

The TCR sequence derives from a human donor. The sample consisted of blood. This sequence uses TRBV18 and TRBJ1-1, with no confidently assigned D gene. The CDR3 in this case is CASSRSSGPYEAFF. The bases are TGTGCCAGCTCACGGTCGTCCGGGCCATATGAAGCTTTCTTT. With the rest looked up from the reference TRBV18 and TRBJ1-1 genes rather than sequenced, the full variable domain is NAGVMQNPRHLVRRRGQEARLRCSPMKGHSHVYWYRQLPEEGLKFMVYLQKENIIDESGMPKERFSAEFPKEGPSILRIQQVVRGDSAAYFCASSRSSGPYEAFFGQGTRLTVV.